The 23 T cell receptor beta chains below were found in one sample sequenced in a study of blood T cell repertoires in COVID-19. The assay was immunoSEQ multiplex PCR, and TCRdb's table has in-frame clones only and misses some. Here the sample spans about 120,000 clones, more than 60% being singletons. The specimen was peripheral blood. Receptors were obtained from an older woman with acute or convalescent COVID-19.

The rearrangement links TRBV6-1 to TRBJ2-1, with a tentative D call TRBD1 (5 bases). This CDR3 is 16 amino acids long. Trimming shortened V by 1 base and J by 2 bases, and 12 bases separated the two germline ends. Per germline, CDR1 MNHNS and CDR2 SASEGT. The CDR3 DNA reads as TGTGCCAGCAGTGAAGAAGGCAGGGCCCCCTACAATGAGCAGTTCTTC. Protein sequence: CASSEEGRAPYNEQFF.

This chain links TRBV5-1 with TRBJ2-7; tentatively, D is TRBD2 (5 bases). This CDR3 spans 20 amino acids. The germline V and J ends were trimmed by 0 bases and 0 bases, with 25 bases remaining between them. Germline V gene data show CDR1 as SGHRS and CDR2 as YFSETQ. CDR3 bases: TGCGCCAGCAGCTTGGTTGGCGGGTCTGGAATCTCTGGAAGCTCCTACGAGCAGTACTTC. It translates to CASSLVGGSGISGSSYEQYF.

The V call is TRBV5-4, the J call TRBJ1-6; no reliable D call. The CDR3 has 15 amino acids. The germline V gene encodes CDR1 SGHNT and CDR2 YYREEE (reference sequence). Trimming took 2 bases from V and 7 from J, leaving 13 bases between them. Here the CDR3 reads CASSLGSGGNSPLHF. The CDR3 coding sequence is TGTGCCAGCAGCTTAGGGAGCGGAGGGAATTCACCCCTCCACTTT. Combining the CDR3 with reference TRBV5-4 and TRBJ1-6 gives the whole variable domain ETGVTQSPTHLIKTRGQQVTLRCSSQSGHNTVSWYQQALGQGPQFIFQYYREEENGRGNFPPRFSGLQFPNYSSELNVNALELDDSALYLCASSLGSGGNSPLHFGNGTRLTVT.

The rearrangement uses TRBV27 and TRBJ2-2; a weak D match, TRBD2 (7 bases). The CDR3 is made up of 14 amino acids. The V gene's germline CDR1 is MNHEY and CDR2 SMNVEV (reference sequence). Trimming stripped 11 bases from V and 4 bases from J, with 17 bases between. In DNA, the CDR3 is TGTGCCGCGAGGGGGGGCGCCTCCACCGGGGAGCTGTTTTTT. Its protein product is CAARGGASTGELFF.

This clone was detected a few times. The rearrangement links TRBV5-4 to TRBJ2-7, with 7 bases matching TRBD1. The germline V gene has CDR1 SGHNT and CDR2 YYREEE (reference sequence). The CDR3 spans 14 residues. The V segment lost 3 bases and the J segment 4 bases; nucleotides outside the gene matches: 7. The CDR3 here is CASSSGQILYEQYF. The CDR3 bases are TGTGCCAGCAGCTCGGGACAGATCCTATACGAGCAGTACTTC.

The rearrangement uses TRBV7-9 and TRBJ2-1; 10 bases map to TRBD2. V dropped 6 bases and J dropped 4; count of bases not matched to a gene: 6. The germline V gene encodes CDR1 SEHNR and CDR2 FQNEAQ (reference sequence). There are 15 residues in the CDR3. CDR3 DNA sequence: TGTGCCAGCAGTCTTAGCGGGAGGCTTTACAATGAGCAGTTCTTC. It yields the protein CASSLSGRLYNEQFF.

CDR3 sequence (DNA): TGTGCCAGCAGCCGCTCCTTCGGAGGTGAAGCTTTCTTT. Translating gives CASSRSFGGEAFF. This chain uses TRBV7-2 with TRBJ1-1; D is uncertain. CDR1 and CDR2 from the germline V gene are SGHTA and FQGNSA. CDR3 length equals 13 residues. The V gene lost 5 bases and the J gene lost 7 bases, with 14 bases spanning the gap. Supplemented by reference TRBV7-2 and TRBJ1-1, the full variable domain reads GAGVSQSPSNKVTEKGKDVELRCDPISGHTALYWYRQSLGQGLEFLIYFQGNSAPDKSGLPSDRFSAERTGGSVSTLTIQRTQQEDSAVYLCASSRSFGGEAFFGQGTRLTVV.

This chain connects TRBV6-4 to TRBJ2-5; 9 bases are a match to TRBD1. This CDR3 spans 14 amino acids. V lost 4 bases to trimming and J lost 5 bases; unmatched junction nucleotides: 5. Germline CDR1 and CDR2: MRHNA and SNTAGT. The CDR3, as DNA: TGTGCCAGCAGTGGGGACAGGGAAGAGGAGACCCAGTACTTC. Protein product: CASSGDREEETQYF.

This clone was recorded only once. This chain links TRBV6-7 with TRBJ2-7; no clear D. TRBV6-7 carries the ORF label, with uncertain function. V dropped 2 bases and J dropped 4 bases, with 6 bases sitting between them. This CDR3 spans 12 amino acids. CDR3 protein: CASSYVRYEQYF. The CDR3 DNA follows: TGTGCCAGCAGTTACGTTCGGTACGAGCAGTACTTC.

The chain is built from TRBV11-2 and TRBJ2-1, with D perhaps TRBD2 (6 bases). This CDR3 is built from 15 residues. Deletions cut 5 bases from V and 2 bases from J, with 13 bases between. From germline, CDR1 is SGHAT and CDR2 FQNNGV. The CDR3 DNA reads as TGTGCCAGCAGCGGAGGGGAGAAGGCCTACAATGAGCAGTTCTTC. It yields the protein CASSGGEKAYNEQFF.

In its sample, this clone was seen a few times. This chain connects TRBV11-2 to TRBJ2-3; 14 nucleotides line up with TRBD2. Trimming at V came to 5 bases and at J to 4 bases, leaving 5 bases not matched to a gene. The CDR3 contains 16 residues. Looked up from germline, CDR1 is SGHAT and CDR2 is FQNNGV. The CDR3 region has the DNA TGTGCCAGCAGCCCCCGACTAGCGGGAGGGTCAGATACGCAGTATTTT. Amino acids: CASSPRLAGGSDTQYF.

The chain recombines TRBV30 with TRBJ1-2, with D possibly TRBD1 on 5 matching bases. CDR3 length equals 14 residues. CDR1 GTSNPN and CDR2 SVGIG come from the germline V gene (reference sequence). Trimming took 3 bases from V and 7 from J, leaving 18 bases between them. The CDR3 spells CAWSGGGGAGGYTF. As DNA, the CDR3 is TGTGCCTGGAGCGGAGGTGGAGGGGCGGGTGGCTACACCTTC.

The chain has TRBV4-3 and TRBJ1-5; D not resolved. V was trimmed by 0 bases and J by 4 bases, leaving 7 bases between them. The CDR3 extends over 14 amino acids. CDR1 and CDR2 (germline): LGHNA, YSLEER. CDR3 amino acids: CASSQEWSNQPQHF. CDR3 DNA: TGCGCCAGCAGCCAAGAGTGGAGTAATCAGCCCCAGCATTTT.

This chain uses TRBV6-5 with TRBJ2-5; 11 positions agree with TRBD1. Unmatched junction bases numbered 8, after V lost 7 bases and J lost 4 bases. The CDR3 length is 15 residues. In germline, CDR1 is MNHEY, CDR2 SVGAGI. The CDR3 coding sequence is TGTGCCAGCACCGCCGGGACAGGGGGAGGAGAGACCCAGTACTTC. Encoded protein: CASTAGTGGGETQYF.

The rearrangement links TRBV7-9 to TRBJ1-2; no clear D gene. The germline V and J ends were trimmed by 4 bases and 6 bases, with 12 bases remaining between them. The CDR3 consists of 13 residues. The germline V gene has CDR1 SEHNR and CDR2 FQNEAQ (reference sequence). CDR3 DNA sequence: TGTGCCAGCAGCTCCCCGGCGGGAAATGGCTACACCTTC. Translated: CASSSPAGNGYTF.

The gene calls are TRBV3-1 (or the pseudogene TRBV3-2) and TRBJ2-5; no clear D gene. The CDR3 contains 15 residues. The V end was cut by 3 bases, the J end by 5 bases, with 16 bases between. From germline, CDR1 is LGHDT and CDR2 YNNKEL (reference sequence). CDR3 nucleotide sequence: TGTGCCAGCAGCCAGTCAGTTTTAAGAGCGGAGACCCAGTACTTC. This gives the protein CASSQSVLRAETQYF.

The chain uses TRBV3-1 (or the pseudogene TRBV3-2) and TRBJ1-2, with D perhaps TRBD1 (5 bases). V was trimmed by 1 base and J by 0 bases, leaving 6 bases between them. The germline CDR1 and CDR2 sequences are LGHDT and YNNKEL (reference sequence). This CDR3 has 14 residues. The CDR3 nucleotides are TGTGCCAGCAGCCAAGCAGGGCCTAACTATGGCTACACCTTC. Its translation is CASSQAGPNYGYTF.

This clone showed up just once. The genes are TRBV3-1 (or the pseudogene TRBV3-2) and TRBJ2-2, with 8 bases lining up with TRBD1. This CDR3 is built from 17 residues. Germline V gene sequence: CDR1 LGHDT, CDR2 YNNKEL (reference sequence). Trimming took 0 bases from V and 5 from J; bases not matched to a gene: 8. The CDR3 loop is CASSQDYTGGETGELFF. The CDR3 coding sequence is TGTGCCAGCAGCCAAGATTACACAGGGGGAGAAACCGGGGAGCTGTTTTTT.

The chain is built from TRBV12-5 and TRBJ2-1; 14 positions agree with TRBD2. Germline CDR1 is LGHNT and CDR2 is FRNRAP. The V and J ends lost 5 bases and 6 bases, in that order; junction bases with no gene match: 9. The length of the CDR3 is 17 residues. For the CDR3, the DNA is TGTGCTAGTGGTCCCGGGACTAGCGGGAGAGGGGGCAATGAGCAGTTCTTC. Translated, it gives CASGPGTSGRGGNEQFF.

The CDR3 region is CSASSPLGTFTEAFF. The DNA for the CDR3 is TGCAGTGCTAGTTCCCCTCTTGGGACATTCACTGAAGCTTTCTTT. The gene calls are TRBV20-1 and TRBJ1-1, with a possible D match to TRBD1 (6 bases). CDR1 DFQATT and CDR2 SNEGSKA come from the germline V gene (reference sequence). V was clipped by 3 bases and J by 4 bases, with 18 bases between them. The CDR3 extends over 15 amino acids.

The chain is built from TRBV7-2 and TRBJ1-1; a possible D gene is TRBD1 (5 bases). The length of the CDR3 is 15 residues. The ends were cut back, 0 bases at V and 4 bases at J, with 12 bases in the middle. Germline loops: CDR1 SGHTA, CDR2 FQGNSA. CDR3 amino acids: CASSLAGGGGTEAFF. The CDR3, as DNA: TGTGCCAGCAGCTTAGCGGGCGGGGGAGGCACTGAAGCTTTCTTT.

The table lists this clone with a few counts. The CDR3: CASSQAAGEQPQHF. The CDR3 nucleotides read TGTGCCAGCAGCCAAGCGGCAGGGGAACAGCCCCAGCATTTT. The chain links TRBV3-1 (or the pseudogene TRBV3-2) to TRBJ1-5; maybe TRBD1 (6 bases). The CDR3 runs to 14 residues. Germline-derived CDR1 and CDR2 are LGHDT and YNNKEL (reference sequence). Trimming took off 1 base at V and 7 bases at J, with 11 bases between the two ends.

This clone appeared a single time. The CDR3: CASSPRTSGVYEQFF. The CDR3, as DNA: TGTGCCAGCAGCCCCCGGACTAGCGGGGTCTATGAGCAGTTCTTC. The chain employs TRBV11-2 and TRBJ2-1; 12 positions match TRBD2. Germline V gene data show CDR1 as SGHAT and CDR2 as FQNNGV. The CDR3 consists of 15 residues. V was clipped by 5 bases and J by 8 bases; unmatched bases: 7.